The next 20 T cell receptor beta chains were all read from a single sample in a study of graft-versus-host responses after intestinal transplantation. Their antigen targets remain unknown. Some clones are missing from TCRdb's copy, which holds only in-frame ones; the method was immunoSEQ multiplex PCR. This table has over 100,000 clones, about 95% appearing once. The input for sequencing was unstimulated CD8+ T cells sorted from spleen or lymph node cells, taken before intestinal transplant. The receptors were gathered from a human donor who received an intestinal transplant.

V usage is TRBV2 and J usage is TRBJ2-5; D is undetermined. Judging by the DNA end, TRBJ2-7 fits better; the J call may be wrong. The V gene's germline CDR1 is SNHLY and CDR2 FYNNEI. CDR3 length: 12 residues. CDR3 amino acids: CASSDKVYEQYF. The DNA of the CDR3 is TGTGCCAGCAGTGATAAGGTATACGAGCAGTACTTC.

The V gene is TRBV21-1, the J gene TRBJ2-5. The J call may be in error: the DNA end matches TRBJ2-7 better. TRBV21-1 is shown as a pseudogene. The CDR3 runs 17 residues. Here the CDR3 DNA reads TGTGCCAGCAGCAAAGCAGGGATACTATCAGGTCGGTACGAGCAGTACTTC. It encodes CASSKAGILSGRYEQYF.

V and J are TRBV5-1 and TRBJ1-3; D might be TRBD1 (6 bases). CDR3 length equals 14 residues. The ends were cut back, 3 bases at V and 3 bases at J, with 10 bases in the middle. Germline loops: CDR1 SGHRS, CDR2 YFSETQ. The CDR3 DNA follows: TGCGCCAGCAGCTGCAGGGGATGTGGAAACACCATATATTTT. Protein product: CASSCRGCGNTIYF. Full variable domain (missing parts from reference TRBV5-1 and TRBJ1-3): KAGVTQTPRYLIKTRGQQVTLSCSPISGHRSVSWYQQTPGQGLQFLFEYFSETQRNKGNFPGRFSGRQFSNSRSEMNVSTLELGDSALYLCASSCRGCGNTIYFGEGSWLTVV.

The chain couples TRBV5-6 to TRBJ2-7, with 9 bases identical to TRBD1. V was clipped by 3 bases and J by 7 bases; unmatched bases: 5. The CDR3 covers 13 residues. Germline V gene data show CDR1 as SGHDT and CDR2 as YYEEEE. The CDR3 loop is CASSWDREREQYF. The CDR3, as DNA: TGTGCCAGCAGCTGGGACAGGGAGCGAGAGCAGTACTTC.

The chain recombines TRBV15 with TRBJ2-4; D unclear. The CDR3 covers 15 residues. The germline gives CDR1 LNHNV, CDR2 YYDKDF (reference sequence). Trimming shortened V by 0 bases and J by 8 bases, and 14 bases separated the two germline ends. The CDR3 sequence: CATSRDSLPSDIQYF. The CDR3 DNA follows: TGTGCCACCAGCAGAGATAGTCTCCCCTCGGACATTCAGTACTTC.

The chain links TRBV6-5 to TRBJ1-1, with D possibly TRBD1 on 6 matching bases. The CDR3 runs to 14 residues. Germline CDR1 and CDR2: MNHEY and SVGAGI. V was shortened by 4 bases and J by 5 bases, with 14 bases between the two germline ends. CDR3 sequence reads: CASSSPHRETEAFF. As DNA, the CDR3 is TGTGCCAGCAGTTCTCCCCACAGGGAGACTGAAGCTTTCTTT.

With respect to this clone: Other DNA sequences in the same sample also yield this CDR3. The rearrangement uses TRBV27 and TRBJ1-1, with D possibly being TRBD1 (6 bases). The CDR3 totals 14 residues. Germline V gene data show CDR1 as MNHEY and CDR2 as SMNVEV (reference sequence). Deletions cut 5 bases from V and 4 bases from J, with 14 bases between. The DNA for the CDR3 is TGTGCCAGCAGTGTGACAGGAGAGTTCACTGAAGCTTTCTTT. Protein sequence: CASSVTGEFTEAFF.

The chain carries TRBV11-2 and TRBJ1-6, with D tentatively TRBD1 (6 bases). With 10 bases removed from V and 10 bases from J, the gap between germline ends came to 20 bases. The germline CDR1 and CDR2 sequences are SGHAT and FQNNGV. CDR3 length: 14 residues. CDR3 nucleotide sequence: TGTGCCACCACCGGTTGGGGGGCGAGCTCACCCCTCCACTTT. Translated: CATTGWGASSPLHF.

The CDR3 nucleotides read TGCGCCAGCAGCTATGGAGGGGGATCCTACGAGCAGTACTTC. Translating it yields CASSYGGGSYEQYF. The chain combines TRBV5-1 with TRBJ2-7; TRBD1 or TRBD2 may be the D gene (6 bases each). Trimming left V 3 bases short and J 1 base short, with 11 bases between. The CDR3 spans 14 residues. Germline V CDR1 and CDR2: SGHRS, YFSETQ. The entire variable domain, with the rest obtained from reference TRBV5-1 and TRBJ2-7, is as follows: KAGVTQTPRYLIKTRGQQVTLSCSPISGHRSVSWYQQTPGQGLQFLFEYFSETQRNKGNFPGRFSGRQFSNSRSEMNVSTLELGDSALYLCASSYGGGSYEQYFGPGTRLTVT.

This chain connects TRBV21-1 to TRBJ2-5; the listed D gene, TRBD2, was not tested against the DNA. TRBV21-1 is reported as a pseudogene. The CDR3 loop spans 16 amino acids. This CDR3 reads CASSKAGSEREETQYF. The CDR3 nucleotides are TGTGCCAGCAGCAAAGCGGGCTCTGAGCGGGAAGAGACCCAGTACTTC.

J is TRBJ2-7 and V is TRBV2, with 8 bases that match TRBD1. CDR3 length: 16 amino acids. The germline CDR1 and CDR2 sequences are SNHLY and FYNNEI. J lost 1 base, V lost 8 bases, and 13 bases had no gene match. The CDR3 loop is CASQLSRDRRSYEQYF. The CDR3 DNA reads as TGTGCCAGCCAACTTTCTCGGGACAGGAGATCCTACGAGCAGTACTTC.

This clone was seen only a few times. The J gene is TRBJ2-5, the V gene TRBV28; D could derive from TRBD1 or TRBD2 (5 bases each). The germline V and J ends were trimmed by 3 bases and 4 bases, with 12 bases remaining between them. Germline lookup yields CDR1 MDHEN and CDR2 SYDVKM. The CDR3 loop spans 14 amino acids. CDR3 residues: CASSFSGTGETQYF. Written as DNA, the CDR3 is TGTGCCAGCAGTTTCTCAGGGACGGGAGAGACCCAGTACTTC.

J is TRBJ1-4 and V is TRBV28; D possibly corresponds to TRBD1 (5 bases). The CDR3 covers 14 residues. Trimming pared 7 bases from V and 8 bases from J, leaving 17 bases between. In germline, CDR1 is MDHEN, CDR2 SYDVKM. The CDR3 here is CASTGSGLAEKLFF. The CDR3 coding sequence is TGTGCCAGCACGGGGTCAGGGTTGGCGGAAAAACTGTTTTTT.

This clone was seen a single time. The chain carries TRBV11-2 and TRBJ1-2, with a tentative D call TRBD1 (6 bases). Trimming removed 0 bases from V and 0 bases from J, with 8 bases in between. Germline CDR1 and CDR2: SGHAT and FQNNGV. The CDR3 is made up of 15 amino acids. The CDR3 DNA follows: TGTGCCAGCAGCTTAGAAGCAGGGGCTAACTATGGCTACACCTTC. Amino acids: CASSLEAGANYGYTF. Full variable domain (missing parts from reference TRBV11-2 and TRBJ1-2): EAGVAQSPRYKIIEKRQSVAFWCNPISGHATLYWYQQILGQGPKLLIQFQNNGVVDDSQLPKDRFSAERLKGVDSTLKIQPAKLEDSAVYLCASSLEAGANYGYTFGSGTRLTVV.

The J gene is TRBJ2-1, the V gene TRBV28; D not resolved. V was cut by 3 bases and J by 8 bases, with 5 bases left in between. Per the germline V gene, CDR1 is MDHEN and CDR2 is SYDVKM. CDR3 length equals 11 residues. This CDR3 is CASSFDHEQFF. CDR3 DNA: TGTGCCAGCAGTTTCGATCATGAGCAGTTCTTC.

The chain links TRBV5-4 to TRBJ2-1; no reliable D call. The CDR3 totals 13 residues. Trimming removed 1 base from V and 9 bases from J, with 11 bases in between. Germline V gene data show CDR1 as SGHNT and CDR2 as YYREEE (reference sequence). The CDR3 here is CASSLNYGGEQFF. CDR3 DNA sequence: TGTGCCAGCAGCTTGAATTATGGTGGTGAGCAGTTCTTC.

This CDR3 reads CASSLAATDTQYF. The CDR3 DNA reads TGTGCCAGCAGCTTAGCGGCAACAGATACGCAGTATTTT. J is TRBJ2-3 and V is TRBV7-9, with unresolved D. V was shortened by 0 bases and J by 3 bases, with 4 bases between the two germline ends. The CDR3 loop spans 13 amino acids. The germline V gene has CDR1 SEHNR and CDR2 FQNEAQ (reference sequence).

The V and J genes are TRBV7-6 and TRBJ2-5, with 7 bases matching TRBD1. TRBJ2-7 explains the end of the DNA better; the J call may be wrong. The length of the CDR3 is 16 residues. Germline lookup yields CDR1 SGHVS and CDR2 FNYEAQ. The CDR3: CASSLETPGQIYEQYF. The CDR3 DNA sequence: TGTGCCAGCAGCTTAGAAACACCGGGACAGATATACGAGCAGTACTTC.

The rearrangement joins TRBV6-6 to TRBJ2-1, with D possibly matching TRBD2 (5 bases). V was cut by 1 base and J by 8 bases, with 15 bases left in between. Per germline, CDR1 MNHNY and CDR2 SVGAGI (reference sequence). The length of the CDR3 is 15 residues. The CDR3 nucleotides are TGTGCCAGCAGTTACTACAGCGGCCAGGTAGATGAGCAGTTCTTC. This encodes CASSYYSGQVDEQFF.

This clone has just a few counts. The chain has TRBV10-3 and TRBJ2-7; tentatively, D is TRBD2 (6 bases). CDR1 is ENHRY, CDR2 SYGVKD, per germline. The V end was cut by 0 bases, the J end by 3 bases, with 12 bases between. The CDR3 consists of 15 residues. The CDR3 bases are TGTGCCATCAGTGAGTCCGGGAGAGGAAGCTACGAGCAGTACTTC. This gives the protein CAISESGRGSYEQYF.